This T cell receptor (beta chain) was observed in a study of early stage breast cancer tumors. About the study: Each sample averaged around 9.5-fold read coverage. General study points: In 14 of 16 patients, blood comparison separated tumor from normal breast. Unsorted bulk genomic DNA sequencing lacked pairing and functional marker data.

Blood replicates held 0.5 ug DNA, tumor or normal breast about 1.5 ug, two each. Some clones are missing from TCRdb's copy, which holds only in-frame ones; the method was immunoSEQ multiplex PCR. There are about 36,000 clones in the sample; about 68% occur only once, and about 7% lies in the top ten. A note on this clone: Its antigen is currently unknown.

V lost 6 bases and J 2 bases, leaving 22 bases between the germline ends. The CDR3 extends over 17 amino acids. Germline CDR1 reads KGHSH; CDR2 reads LQKENI. The chain joins TRBV18 to TRBJ2-5; TRBD2 might be the D (5 bases). The sequence derives from a person in their sixties or seventies with breast cancer. The sequenced sample consisted of blood. CDR3 protein: CASSLGRGSGEQETQYF. The CDR3 DNA reads as TGTGCCAGCTCCCTGGGTCGGGGATCCGGCGAACAAGAGACCCAGTACTTC.